One and the same sample provided the 22 T cell receptor beta chains below, sequenced in a study of blood T cell repertoires in COVID-19. TCRdb's copy holds only in-frame clones and misses some; the assay was immunoSEQ multiplex PCR. Among 250,000 to 350,000 clones listed, about nine tenths were seen once. The sequencing input was peripheral blood. All receptors come from a woman aged 60-70 years with acute or convalescent COVID-19.

The chain combines TRBV19 with TRBJ1-1; D is undetermined. This CDR3 has 12 residues. Per the germline V gene, CDR1 is LNHDA and CDR2 is SQIVND (reference sequence). The ends were cut back, 3 bases at V and 2 bases at J, with 4 bases in the middle. The CDR3 DNA sequence: TGTGCCAGTAGTATTACTAACACTGAAGCTTTCTTT. It specifies CASSITNTEAFF.

The chain links TRBV7-6 to TRBJ2-1; D uncertain. Germline V gene lookup returns CDR1 SGHVS and CDR2 FNYEAQ. The CDR3 length is 11 residues. Trimming removed 4 bases at V and 6 bases at J, with 4 bases between. CDR3 coding DNA: TGTGCCAGCAGCTACATCAATGAGCAGTTCTTC. Protein product: CASSYINEQFF.

The J gene is TRBJ2-7, the V gene TRBV10-3; 12 bases are a match to TRBD1. Germline loops: CDR1 ENHRY, CDR2 SYGVKD. The CDR3 contains 14 residues. Unmatched junction bases numbered 4, after V lost 6 bases and J lost 4 bases. The CDR3 loop is CAISGTGGRYEQYF. The CDR3 bases are TGTGCCATCAGCGGGACAGGGGGCCGTTACGAGCAGTACTTC.

The chain uses TRBV5-1 and TRBJ2-7, with 8 bases matching TRBD2. The germline V gene has CDR1 SGHRS and CDR2 YFSETQ. The CDR3 covers 15 residues. The V and J ends lost 2 bases and 0 bases, in that order; junction bases with no gene match: 4. The CDR3 DNA reads TGCGCCAGCAGCTTTCAGCGGGGGAGCTCCTACGAGCAGTACTTC. It codes for CASSFQRGSSYEQYF.

The CDR3 loop is CASSLQGVTSPLHF. The CDR3 DNA reads TGTGCCAGCAGCTTACAGGGGGTAACTTCACCCCTCCACTTT. The rearrangement joins TRBV5-6 to TRBJ1-6; 8 nucleotides match TRBD1. Germline-derived CDR1 and CDR2 are SGHDT and YYEEEE. The length of the CDR3 is 14 residues. The ends lost 2 bases at V and 9 bases at J; junction bases unmatched: 4.

On this clone itself: The junction and the germline gene differ at one end; a read error may be behind it. J is TRBJ2-5 and V is TRBV7-7; 10 bases match TRBD2. This CDR3 has 16 residues. Looked up from germline, CDR1 is SSHAT and CDR2 is FNYEAQ (reference sequence). CDR3 nucleotide sequence: TGTGCTAGCAGCTCCGGCCGGACTAGCGGACAAGAGACCCAGTACTTC. Amino acid sequence: CASSSGRTSGQETQYF. Full variable domain (missing parts from reference TRBV7-7 and TRBJ2-5): GAGVSQSPRYKVTKRGQDVTLRCDPISSHATLYWYQQALGQGPEFLTYFNYEAQPDKSGLPSDRFSAERPEGSISTLTIQRTEQRDSAMYRCASSSGRTSGQETQYFGPGTRLLVL.

This clone showed up just once. CDR3 coding DNA: TGTGCCAGTACCCTGACTGGGGTCCGGGGATTGAACACTGAAGCTTTCTTT. Its protein is CASTLTGVRGLNTEAFF. This chain connects TRBV19 to TRBJ1-1; D not certain. The CDR3 length is 17 residues. V lost 7 bases and J lost 0, with 21 bases in between. Germline CDR1 reads LNHDA; CDR2 reads SQIVND (reference sequence).

This chain uses TRBV28 with TRBJ1-5, with D possibly being TRBD1 (6 bases). Germline-derived CDR1 and CDR2 are MDHEN and SYDVKM. Trimming left V 2 bases short and J 4 bases short, with 12 bases between. The CDR3 extends over 15 amino acids. The CDR3 protein is CASSLGQLLNQPQHF. The CDR3 DNA sequence: TGTGCCAGCAGTTTAGGACAGTTACTGAATCAGCCCCAGCATTTT.

The chain is built from TRBV6-2 or TRBV6-3 and TRBJ1-2; 7 nucleotides agree with TRBD1. The V gene's germline CDR1 is MNHEY and CDR2 SVGEGT. Losses at the gene ends were 4 bases for V and 4 bases for J; bases not matched to a gene: 9. The CDR3 has 15 amino acids. As DNA, the CDR3 is TGTGCCAGCAGTTCTCGTATGGGACAGCTCTATGGCTACACCTTC. Protein product: CASSSRMGQLYGYTF.

This chain connects TRBV4-2 to TRBJ1-5, with D uncertain. The CDR3 loop spans 15 amino acids. Germline loops: CDR1 LGHNA, CDR2 YNFKEQ. Trimming pared 0 bases from V and 0 bases from J, leaving 6 bases between. For the CDR3, the DNA is TGTGCCAGCAGCCAAGAGGGCAGTAGCAATCAGCCCCAGCATTTT. This codes for CASSQEGSSNQPQHF.

This chain links TRBV18 with TRBJ2-7; 10 bases are shared with TRBD1. CDR3 length: 15 amino acids. Germline V CDR1 and CDR2: KGHSH, LQKENI. V lost 3 bases, J lost 7 bases, and 9 bases stayed unmatched. The DNA for the CDR3 is TGTGCCAGCTCACCTTCGACAGGGGGCACGGGGGAGCAGTACTTC. Translating it yields CASSPSTGGTGEQYF. Variable domain in full (rest from reference TRBV18 and TRBJ2-7): NAGVMQNPRHLVRRRGQEARLRCSPMKGHSHVYWYRQLPEEGLKFMVYLQKENIIDESGMPKERFSAEFPKEGPSILRIQQVVRGDSAAYFCASSPSTGGTGEQYFGPGTRLTVT.

The chain is built from TRBV5-4 and TRBJ2-1; D may be TRBD1 (5 bases). Trimming removed 3 bases at V and 10 bases at J, with 17 bases between. The germline CDR1 and CDR2 sequences are SGHNT and YYREEE (reference sequence). The length of the CDR3 is 14 residues. The CDR3 sequence is CASSSGKGQWEQFF. The CDR3, as DNA: TGTGCCAGCAGCTCAGGGAAGGGCCAATGGGAGCAGTTCTTC. Based on the CDR3 plus reference TRBV5-4 and TRBJ2-1, the full variable domain is ETGVTQSPTHLIKTRGQQVTLRCSSQSGHNTVSWYQQALGQGPQFIFQYYREEENGRGNFPPRFSGLQFPNYSSELNVNALELDDSALYLCASSSGKGQWEQFFGPGTRLTVL.

The chain couples TRBV7-9 to TRBJ2-1; the match to TRBD2 covers 9 bases. Germline CDR1 reads SEHNR; CDR2 reads FQNEAQ (reference sequence). V trimming: 7 bases; J trimming: 7 bases; junction bases outside the gene matches: 14. The CDR3 is 16 residues long. The CDR3 nucleotides are TGTGCCAGCACGTGGAGTGATAGCGGGAGTAAAAATGAGCAGTTCTTC. Translated, it gives CASTWSDSGSKNEQFF. Full variable domain (rest looked up from reference TRBV7-9 and TRBJ2-1): DTGVSQNPRHKITKRGQNVTFRCDPISEHNRLYWYRQTLGQGPEFLTYFQNEAQLEKSRLLSDRFSAERPKGSFSTLEIQRTEQGDSAMYLCASTWSDSGSKNEQFFGPGTRLTVL.

This chain uses TRBV5-1 with TRBJ1-2; 8 bases are a match to TRBD1. The CDR3 length is 14 residues. Trimming removed 3 bases from V and 1 base from J; junction bases left unmatched: 2. Germline CDR1 is SGHRS and CDR2 is YFSETQ. The CDR3 region has the DNA TGCGCCAGCAGCTCGGGACAGGATAACTATGGCTACACCTTC. Translation: CASSSGQDNYGYTF. Complete variable domain (other parts from reference TRBV5-1 and TRBJ1-2): KAGVTQTPRYLIKTRGQQVTLSCSPISGHRSVSWYQQTPGQGLQFLFEYFSETQRNKGNFPGRFSGRQFSNSRSEMNVSTLELGDSALYLCASSSGQDNYGYTFGSGTRLTVV.

The chain uses TRBV28 and TRBJ2-1; 7 positions match TRBD1. The trim removed 4 bases at V and 7 bases at J, leaving 13 bases unmatched. CDR1 MDHEN and CDR2 SYDVKM come from the germline V gene. This CDR3 spans 16 amino acids. CDR3 sequence (DNA): TGTGCCAGCAGTTCCCCTTCGACAGGGACCCGTAATGAGCAGTTCTTC. Amino acids: CASSSPSTGTRNEQFF. The variable domain in full, with the rest retrieved from reference TRBV28 and TRBJ2-1, is DVKVTQSSRYLVKRTGEKVFLECVQDMDHENMFWYRQDPGLGLRLIYFSYDVKMKEKGDIPEGYSVSREKKERFSLILESASTNQTSMYLCASSSPSTGTRNEQFFGPGTRLTVL.

This rearrangement joins TRBV7-2 to TRBJ2-5, with D possibly being TRBD1 (6 bases). The V end lost 5 bases, the J end lost 3 bases, and 10 bases lay between the germline ends. Per the germline V gene, CDR1 is SGHTA and CDR2 is FQGNSA. The CDR3 extends over 13 amino acids. This CDR3 is CASSNYREETQYF. Written as DNA, the CDR3 is TGTGCCAGCAGCAATTACAGGGAAGAGACCCAGTACTTC.

The chain is built from TRBV11-1 and TRBJ2-5; D remains ambiguous. This CDR3 has 13 residues. Germline lookup yields CDR1 SGHAT and CDR2 FQDESV (reference sequence). V shed 1 base and J shed 2 bases, with 5 bases lying between them. CDR3 in amino acids: CASSLGAQETQYF. CDR3 nucleotide sequence: TGTGCCAGCAGCTTAGGGGCACAAGAGACCCAGTACTTC.

The V and J genes are TRBV24-1 and TRBJ1-1, with TRBD1 matching over 8 bases. This CDR3 is 14 amino acids long. The germline V gene has CDR1 KGHDR and CDR2 SFDVKD. V dropped 6 bases and J dropped 4; count of bases not matched to a gene: 6. Written as DNA, the CDR3 is TGTGCCACCAGTTCAGGGGGCTGGAGCACTGAAGCTTTCTTT. It encodes CATSSGGWSTEAFF.

J is TRBJ1-2 and V is TRBV5-1; D call uncertain. This CDR3 contains 19 residues. Germline lookup yields CDR1 SGHRS and CDR2 YFSETQ. V lost 7 bases and J lost 5, with 33 bases in between. This CDR3 reads CASSLFQPSQSRSVYGYTF. CDR3 nucleotide sequence: TGCGCCAGCTCCCTTTTCCAACCCTCCCAATCCCGATCGGTTTATGGCTACACCTTC.

The chain recombines TRBV27 with TRBJ2-2; unclear D gene. Germline V gene data show CDR1 as MNHEY and CDR2 as SMNVEV (reference sequence). The CDR3 totals 15 residues. The germline V and J ends were trimmed by 5 bases and 1 base, with 11 bases remaining between them. The CDR3 reads CASSPQMLNTGELFF. As DNA, the CDR3 is TGTGCCAGCAGTCCTCAGATGCTGAACACCGGGGAGCTGTTTTTT.

This chain uses TRBV30 with TRBJ1-2; 11 nucleotides match TRBD1. Germline V lookup: CDR1 GTSNPN, CDR2 SVGIG (reference sequence). Trimming at V came to 4 bases and at J to 5 bases, leaving 9 bases not matched to a gene. The CDR3 loop spans 15 amino acids. The DNA for the CDR3 is TGTGCCTGGAAAATGAGGACAGGGGGCGAATATGGCTACACCTTC. Translating gives CAWKMRTGGEYGYTF.

The V and J genes are TRBV7-2 and TRBJ1-4; D call uncertain. CDR1 is SGHTA and CDR2 is FQGNSA in the germline V gene. There are 13 residues in the CDR3. V was cut by 5 bases and J by 3 bases, with 7 bases left in between. The DNA for the CDR3 is TGTGCCAGCAGCCCCGGGGCTAATGAAAAACTGTTTTTT. Translation: CASSPGANEKLFF.